A single T cell receptor beta chain is shown here with its context. No cognate antigen has been identified for it. No base quality information exists; no much larger clone differs at one position. This sample was taken from a study of blood T cell repertoires in COVID-19 (dated by TCRdb to 2020 to 2022). Concerning the study at large: Samples covering the acute and convalescent phases of COVID-19 were provided by collaborators in the United States, Italy and Spain. The material from the prospective study consisted of cDNA or gDNA derived from T cells, B-cell-depleted T cells, or PBMCs. Subjects who had been exposed to COVID-19, were actively infected with it, or had recovered from it provided the deeply sampled blood TCRbeta repertoires that made up the dataset. The repertoires were made available in a free public database intended to serve as a resource for research on the immune response to SARS-CoV-2. The samples were drawn from two sources: the first 160 participants of the ongoing ImmuneRACE study, and fewer than 1,500 subjects contributed by 6 global collaborators. The sample metadata nearly always contained a de-identified subject ID, COVID-19 status, age in years and sex. HLA class I and class II types, where available, came from metadata supplied by the sample provider rather than from assay-based typing. Overall results and qualifications from the work: Clinical and demographic metadata were provided uncurated, with the amount varying by source and participant.

CDR1 KGHSH and CDR2 LQKENI were looked up in the germline V gene. Reading from cysteine to phenylalanine, the CDR3 counts 15 amino acids. Only CDR3 DNA remains: 45 bases, in frame from the first base. V is clipped by 4 bases and J by 5 bases, and the sequence between their germline boundaries is 17 bases long. One collaborating source in Seattle enrolled patients while the patients were actively infected and followed the patients over time throughout the course of disease. Collaborating institutions collected whole blood in K2EDTA tubes following their own protocols. Collaborator samples were shipped for TCRbeta analysis as frozen whole blood, isolated PBMCs, or DNA extracted from either sample type. TCRbeta CDR3 regions were amplified from genomic DNA by means of the immunoSEQ Assay, a bias-controlled multiplex PCR. For the original study's pipeline: Within the assay, amplification of reference gene primers was used to estimate how many nucleated cells each sample contained. To quantify the absolute abundance of each unique TCRbeta CDR3 rearrangement, sequence reads were collapsed and filtered. For each sample, productive Simpson clonality was calculated by taking the square root of Simpson's diversity index across productive rearrangements. TCRdb stores this immuneACCESS table with in-frame sequences only. Part of the clones is absent; in the studies checked, under half of the shortfall reflects unresolved V genes, and no reason is known for the rest. V, J and clone size derive from that table, while D and trimming were established from the DNA sequence. In this sample the table shows about 160,000 clones, approximately 84% of which occur a single time. Clones ranked in the top ten supply more than 5% of the sample.

The chain employs TRBV18 and TRBJ1-1; the best D guess is TRBD1, with 6 bases matching. This sequence was found in a woman aged 45 to 65 with COVID-19, enrolled during active disease. The specimen sequenced was peripheral blood. CDR3 region: CASSRIQGSGTEAFF. The DNA sequence is given as TGTGCCAGCTCACGTATACAGGGTTCAGGGACTGAAGCTTTCTTT.